This T cell receptor beta chain was profiled in a study of cytomegalovirus exposure and HLA in healthy donors. The study, taken as a whole, reports: Previous analysis showed most TCR beta V segments were productive about 87% or about 30% of the time. Using a false discovery rate of 0.05, a later analysis showed that approximately 16,000 TCR beta sequences were associated with HLA alleles. The study designated 160 or so TCR beta chains cytomegalovirus-associated.

The PCR was carried out with 60 Vbeta primers and 13 Jbeta primers. Measured with immunoSEQ multiplex PCR; TCRdb has only the in-frame clones, and not every one. The profile shows about 69,000 clones, roughly 71% of them singletons. Concerning this clone itself: Its specificity is unknown. One end of the junction varies from germline; a read error may be responsible.

Germline lookup yields CDR1 SGHTA and CDR2 FQGNSA. This CDR3 region has 14 residues. The sequence derives from a woman aged 55-69 years in good health and CMV-seropositive. The rearrangement uses TRBV7-2 and TRBJ1-4; 7 bases are shared with TRBD1. The sequenced sample consisted of PBMCs. The CDR3 reads CASSPSTGNAKLFF. For the CDR3, the DNA is TGTGCCAGCAGCCCCTCGACAGGGAATGCAAAACTGTTTTTT. The entire variable domain, with the rest obtained from reference TRBV7-2 and TRBJ1-4, is as follows: GAGVSQSPSNKVTEKGKDVELRCDPISGHTALYWYRQSLGQGLEFLIYFQGNSAPDKSGLPSDRFSAERTGGSVSTLTIQRTQQEDSAVYLCASSPSTGNAKLFFGSGTQLSVL.